The 5 T cell receptor beta chains given below trace back to one sample, sequenced in a study of T-cell memory formation after mild COVID-19. One entry per CDR3 protein, called by TCRdb with MiXCR from the 5' RACE reads. The sample lists about 400,000 distinct CDR3 sequences, around 22% occurring once. The source material was PBMCs or a T cell subset sorted from them (not recorded which). Source of these receptors: an adult woman who had mild COVID-19 (a few samples of this study predate the infection). Cell type and time point are not known.

The chain joins TRBV11-2 to TRBJ2-3, with 8 nucleotides matching TRBD2. The CDR3 is made up of 16 amino acids. The junction had 8 bases not matched to a gene; V was cut back by 2 bases and J by 4 bases. Germline V gives CDR1 SGHAT, CDR2 FQNNGV. The CDR3 nucleotides are TGTGCCAGCAGCTTACAAGTCGGGGGGGCCGCAGATACGCAGTATTTT. This encodes CASSLQVGGAADTQYF.

This clonotype has a handful of counts. This chain joins TRBV6-5 and TRBJ2-1; D is possibly TRBD2 (5 bases). Germline-derived CDR1 and CDR2 are MNHEY and SVGAGI. This CDR3 spans 13 amino acids. The germline V and J ends were trimmed by 2 bases and 13 bases, with 15 bases remaining between them. The CDR3 spells CASSYDPGKVQFF. As DNA, the CDR3 is TGTGCCAGCAGTTACGATCCGGGGAAGGTCCAGTTCTTC.

The rearrangement uses TRBV5-6 and TRBJ1-5; D is perhaps TRBD1 (5 bases). This CDR3 is built from 14 residues. Between the trimmed V and J ends, which lost 3 bases and 2 bases, there was a span of 9 bases. Germline V gene lookup returns CDR1 SGHDT and CDR2 YYEEEE. Written as DNA, the CDR3 is TGTGCCAGCAGCTCGGCGGGGGGCAATCAGCCCCAGCATTTT. Translating it yields CASSSAGGNQPQHF.

This clonotype has more than one count but fewer than ten. V usage is TRBV12-3 or TRBV12-4 and J usage is TRBJ2-1; D not resolved. Trimming stripped 6 bases from V and 6 bases from J, with 9 bases between. The CDR3 runs 12 residues. The CDR3 DNA follows: TGTGCCAGCAGGCCGTTAACCAATGAGCAGTTCTTC. The encoded protein is CASRPLTNEQFF.

V usage is TRBV4-2 and J usage is TRBJ2-3, with 8 bases matching TRBD2. V gave up 0 bases and J gave up 4 bases; unmatched junction bases: 6. The CDR3 spans 16 residues. Looked up from germline, CDR1 is LGHNA and CDR2 is YNFKEQ. CDR3 sequence: CASSQEYLAGSDTQYF. The CDR3 DNA reads TGTGCCAGCAGCCAAGAATACCTAGCGGGTTCAGATACGCAGTATTTT.